The 29 T cell receptor beta chains presented below share a single source sample, sequenced in a study of identical twins. TCRdb re-analysed the 5' RACE reads in MiXCR, keeping a single row per CDR3 protein. The sample records about 690,000 distinct CDR3 sequences, approximately 21% being singletons. The data were also submitted as part of a second study, on T cells expressing NK-cell markers.

The material sequenced was PBMCs. All receptors come from a woman younger than 30 in good health.

This clonotype was seen a handful of times. The chain joins TRBV25-1 to TRBJ2-7; D is unclear. CDR3 length equals 11 residues. Per the germline V gene, CDR1 is MGHDK and CDR2 is SYGVNS. Trimming took off 8 bases at V and 1 base at J, with 6 bases between the two ends. The CDR3 loop reads CASAESYEQYF. CDR3 nucleotide sequence: TGTGCCAGCGCCGAATCCTACGAGCAGTACTTC.

This clonotype was seen repeatedly, ten times or more. The chain employs TRBV5-6 and TRBJ2-1; 8 bases are shared with TRBD2. Germline CDR1 SGHDT, CDR2 YYEEEE. Trimming at V came to 4 bases and at J to 6 bases, leaving 12 bases not matched to a gene. The CDR3 consists of 16 residues. The CDR3 nucleotides read TGTGCCAGCAGCCTTGAATTCCGGGGGGGCCTCAATGAGCAGTTCTTC. It yields the protein CASSLEFRGGLNEQFF.

This clonotype was counted a few times. This chain uses TRBV6-5 with TRBJ2-2; 8 bases are a match to TRBD2. Germline V gene sequence: CDR1 MNHEY, CDR2 SVGAGI. Trimming at V came to 2 bases and at J to 5 bases, leaving 13 bases not matched to a gene. There are 18 residues in the CDR3. CDR3 coding DNA: TGTGCCAGCAGTTACGCGGTCACGGGGGGGCTTTTAACCGGGGAGCTGTTTTTT. Amino acid sequence: CASSYAVTGGLLTGELFF.

This clonotype occurred a few times. This chain joins TRBV5-5 and TRBJ2-1; 9 bases align to TRBD2. Germline values: CDR1 SGHKS, CDR2 YYEKEE (reference sequence). This CDR3 contains 16 residues. V lost 2 bases and J lost 2; bases outside the gene matches: 5. CDR3 nucleotide sequence: TGTGCCAGCAGCTTAACTCGACTAGCGGCCTACAATGAGCAGTTCTTC. It yields the protein CASSLTRLAAYNEQFF.

This clonotype was detected a few times. The gene calls are TRBV12-3 or TRBV12-4 and TRBJ2-1; no reliable D call. The CDR3 covers 15 residues. V lost 2 bases to trimming and J lost 3 bases, with 11 bases between them. The CDR3 protein is CASSLRPLLYNEQFF. CDR3 sequence (DNA): TGTGCCAGCAGTTTAAGGCCCCTCCTCTACAATGAGCAGTTCTTC.

This chain joins TRBV7-2 and TRBJ2-1; a possible D gene is TRBD1 (5 bases). CDR1 and CDR2 from the germline V gene are SGHTA and FQGNSA. V dropped 8 bases and J dropped 5 bases, with 19 bases sitting between them. The CDR3 covers 15 residues. The CDR3: CASFSAGDRDNEQFF. CDR3 nucleotide sequence: TGTGCCAGCTTTTCGGCAGGAGACAGAGACAATGAGCAGTTCTTC.

The chain uses TRBV20-1 and TRBJ2-7; 10 positions agree with TRBD1. In germline, CDR1 is DFQATT, CDR2 SNEGSKA (reference sequence). The CDR3 runs to 14 residues. The V and J ends lost 1 base and 5 bases, in that order; junction bases with no gene match: 5. This CDR3 reads CSARGVGTGDEQYF. The DNA for the CDR3 is TGCAGTGCTAGAGGGGTGGGGACAGGGGACGAGCAGTACTTC.

The chain combines TRBV5-1 with TRBJ2-2; D perhaps matches TRBD1 (6 bases). V was cut by 4 bases and J by 0 bases, with 16 bases left in between. Germline CDR1 and CDR2: SGHRS and YFSETQ. The CDR3 has 17 amino acids. The CDR3 here is CASSRRTALTNTGELFF. CDR3 DNA: TGCGCCAGCAGCCGACGGACAGCATTAACGAACACCGGGGAGCTGTTTTTT.

This clonotype was observed a few times. The chain couples TRBV9 to TRBJ2-3; no reliable D call. CDR3 length: 15 residues. Looked up from germline, CDR1 is SGDLS and CDR2 is YYNGEE. V gave up 0 bases and J gave up 0 bases, with 8 bases separating them. This CDR3 is CASSVGTASTDTQYF. The CDR3 nucleotides are TGTGCCAGCAGCGTAGGCACAGCGAGCACAGATACGCAGTATTTT.

The chain employs TRBV29-1 and TRBJ1-1; D gene unclear. Germline CDR1 is SQVTM and CDR2 is ANQGSEA. Trimming pared 4 bases from V and 6 bases from J, leaving 9 bases between. The CDR3 sequence is 11 residues long. The CDR3 coding sequence is TGCAGCGTTGTCAGACGGTCTGAAGCTTTCTTT. Its translation is CSVVRRSEAFF.

There are a few counts of this clonotype. The V and J genes are TRBV7-2 and TRBJ2-1; 7 bases line up with TRBD1. Per germline, CDR1 SGHTA and CDR2 FQGNSA. Trimming at V came to 5 bases and at J to 1 base, leaving 5 bases not matched to a gene. The CDR3 contains 15 residues. CDR3 residues: CASSRDRVSYNEQFF. The CDR3 coding sequence is TGTGCCAGCAGCCGTGACAGGGTGTCCTACAATGAGCAGTTCTTC. The entire variable domain, with the rest obtained from reference TRBV7-2 and TRBJ2-1, is as follows: GAGVSQSPSNKVTEKGKDVELRCDPISGHTALYWYRQSLGQGLEFLIYFQGNSAPDKSGLPSDRFSAERTGGSVSTLTIQRTQQEDSAVYLCASSRDRVSYNEQFFGPGTRLTVL.

The CDR3 nucleotides read TGCAGCGTTAGGAAGGGTGGAGACACTGAAGCTTTCTTT. This encodes CSVRKGGDTEAFF. V usage is TRBV29-1 and J usage is TRBJ1-1; D unclear. Trimming shortened V by 5 bases and J by 3 bases, and 13 bases separated the two germline ends. Germline V gene sequence: CDR1 SQVTM, CDR2 ANQGSEA. The CDR3 totals 13 residues.

This clonotype occurred many times. In nucleotides, the CDR3 is TGCGCCAGCACCGTCGGACAGCCCAACGGGGAGCTGTTTTTT. It codes for CASTVGQPNGELFF. The rearrangement links TRBV5-1 to TRBJ2-2; D perhaps matches TRBD1 (6 bases). Trimming stripped 6 bases from V and 7 bases from J, with 16 bases between. Per germline, CDR1 SGHRS and CDR2 YFSETQ. The CDR3 covers 14 residues.

This clonotype was counted between two and nine times. The CDR3 region is CASSQGTGAEQYF. The CDR3 DNA reads TGCGCCAGCTCACAGGGAACGGGCGCCGAGCAGTACTTC. J is TRBJ2-7 and V is TRBV5-1; D may be TRBD1 (6 bases). Trimming took 7 bases from V and 6 from J, leaving 17 bases between them. The germline V gene has CDR1 SGHRS and CDR2 YFSETQ. The CDR3 is 13 amino acids. The full variable domain, rest sourced from reference TRBV5-1 and TRBJ2-7, is KAGVTQTPRYLIKTRGQQVTLSCSPISGHRSVSWYQQTPGQGLQFLFEYFSETQRNKGNFPGRFSGRQFSNSRSEMNVSTLELGDSALYLCASSQGTGAEQYFGPGTRLTVT.

The genes are TRBV29-1 and TRBJ2-7; weak D call: TRBD1 (6 bases). The CDR3 length is 13 residues. Deletions cut 7 bases from V and 2 bases from J, with 15 bases between. The germline V gene has CDR1 SQVTM and CDR2 ANQGSEA. Here the CDR3 DNA reads TGCAGCGCGTACCGGGACACGACCTACGAGCAGTACTTC. Its translation: CSAYRDTTYEQYF.

This chain uses TRBV15 with TRBJ2-3, with D perhaps matching TRBD1 (5 bases). From germline, CDR1 is LNHNV and CDR2 YYDKDF (reference sequence). V lost 1 base and J lost 6, with 14 bases in between. The CDR3 loop spans 15 amino acids. CDR3 DNA sequence: TGTGCCACCAGCAGAGGGGCAGGGAATGGTGATACGCAGTATTTT. Translation: CATSRGAGNGDTQYF.

This clonotype appeared a few times. CDR3 protein: CASSPGLAASYEQYF. Here the CDR3 DNA reads TGCGCCAGCAGCCCAGGACTAGCAGCTTCCTACGAGCAGTACTTC. V and J are TRBV5-1 and TRBJ2-7; 8 bases agree with TRBD2. The ends lost 4 bases at V and 1 base at J; junction bases unmatched: 7. This CDR3 contains 15 residues. Germline values: CDR1 SGHRS, CDR2 YFSETQ.

The rearrangement joins TRBV25-1 to TRBJ2-6; 7 bases align to TRBD1. The CDR3 has 18 amino acids. V shed 8 bases and J 0 bases; nucleotides not matched to a gene: 13. The V gene's germline CDR1 is MGHDK and CDR2 SYGVNS. The CDR3 protein is CASGPMGQPVSGANVLTF. The CDR3 DNA reads as TGTGCCAGCGGCCCGATGGGACAGCCCGTCTCTGGGGCCAACGTCCTGACTTTC. The whole variable domain, remainder taken from reference TRBV25-1 and TRBJ2-6, is EADIYQTPRYLVIGTGKKITLECSQTMGHDKMYWYQQDPGMELHLIHYSYGVNSTEKGDLSSESTVSRIRTEHFPLTLESARPSHTSQYLCASGPMGQPVSGANVLTFGAGSRLTVL.

This chain uses TRBV12-3 or TRBV12-4 with TRBJ2-7; 9 bases align to TRBD1. J was trimmed by 4 bases and V by 6 bases; bases with no gene match: 7. The CDR3 loop spans 14 amino acids. This CDR3 is CASRATGGRYEQYF. CDR3 in DNA: TGTGCCAGCAGGGCAACAGGGGGCAGGTACGAGCAGTACTTC.

V and J are TRBV3-1 and TRBJ2-1, with D unresolved. Deletions cut 1 base from V and 12 bases from J, with 7 bases between. The CDR3 runs 11 residues. Germline loops: CDR1 LGHDT, CDR2 YNNKEL (reference sequence). CDR3 residues: CASSQGGGQFF. CDR3 DNA: TGTGCCAGCAGCCAAGGGGGTGGGCAGTTCTTC.

This clonotype has only a few counts. The rearrangement links TRBV5-1 to TRBJ1-6, with D possibly matching TRBD1 (6 bases). Germline V gene lookup returns CDR1 SGHRS and CDR2 YFSETQ. Trimming stripped 2 bases from V and 10 bases from J, with 13 bases between. This CDR3 is 14 amino acids long. The CDR3 spells CASSFPDSRSPLHF. CDR3 in DNA: TGCGCCAGCAGCTTTCCGGACAGTAGATCACCCCTCCACTTT.

This clonotype was recorded a few times. This sequence joins TRBV5-5 and TRBJ1-3; D is ambiguous. The V and J ends lost 2 bases and 0 bases respectively, with 3 bases between them. Germline V gene sequence: CDR1 SGHKS, CDR2 YYEKEE (reference sequence). The CDR3 runs 13 residues. CDR3 residues: CASSFASGNTIYF. Here the CDR3 DNA reads TGTGCCAGCAGCTTTGCCTCTGGAAACACCATATATTTT.

This clonotype occurred a few times. This chain uses TRBV7-2 with TRBJ2-7; 7 bases fit TRBD1. Germline V gene data show CDR1 as SGHTA and CDR2 as FQGNSA. The CDR3 loop spans 14 amino acids. V lost 0 bases, J lost 7 bases, and 6 bases stayed unmatched. CDR3 sequence (DNA): TGTGCCAGCAGCTTAGCAGGGGGCGCGTGGGAGCAGTACTTC. Translating gives CASSLAGGAWEQYF.

In its sample, this clonotype was seen a few times. The chain joins TRBV11-1 to TRBJ2-1, with TRBD2 matching 12 bases. The germline gives CDR1 SGHAT, CDR2 FQDESV (reference sequence). The junction had 7 bases not matched to a gene; V was cut back by 2 bases and J by 8 bases. The CDR3 sequence is 16 residues long. The CDR3 nucleotides are TGTGCCAGCAGCTTACTAGCGGGGGGGTTTAACGATGAGCAGTTCTTC. It codes for CASSLLAGGFNDEQFF.

V gene TRBV4-1 combines with J gene TRBJ1-4; TRBD1 matches at 10 bases. Per germline, CDR1 MGHRA and CDR2 YSYEKL. The length of the CDR3 is 15 residues. V trimming: 4 bases; J trimming: 6 bases; junction bases outside the gene matches: 5. DNA for the CDR3: TGCGCCAGCAGCCCCGCAGGGACAGGGGATGAAAAACTGTTTTTT. This gives the protein CASSPAGTGDEKLFF.

The CDR3 DNA sequence: TGTGCCAGCAGCTTAAGGACTATAGTAAAAGAGACCCAGTACTTC. It specifies CASSLRTIVKETQYF. This chain uses TRBV7-2 with TRBJ2-5; weak D call: TRBD2 (6 bases). The CDR3 spans 15 residues. Trimming left V 2 bases short and J 3 bases short, with 13 bases between. Germline lookup yields CDR1 SGHTA and CDR2 FQGNSA.

This clonotype was picked up a small number of times. The chain uses TRBV24-1 and TRBJ2-1; TRBD2 aligns across 8 bases. The CDR3 has 17 amino acids. The trim removed 0 bases at V and 4 bases at J, leaving 7 bases unmatched. In germline, CDR1 is KGHDR, CDR2 SFDVKD. The CDR3 DNA reads as TGTGCCACCAGTGATTTGCGGGGCGGGGGGTGGTACAATGAGCAGTTCTTC. Protein sequence: CATSDLRGGGWYNEQFF.

The sample holds a few counts of this clonotype. The chain has TRBV10-1 and TRBJ2-7, with TRBD1 as a possible D gene (6 bases). Deletions cut 4 bases from V and 5 bases from J, with 12 bases between. Per the germline V gene, CDR1 is WNHNN and CDR2 is SYGVQD (reference sequence). The CDR3 has 13 amino acids. The CDR3: CASSGARGNEQYF. The CDR3, as DNA: TGCGCCAGCAGTGGAGCCAGGGGTAACGAGCAGTACTTC.

The rearrangement uses TRBV14 and TRBJ1-4; D perhaps matches TRBD1 (5 bases). V lost 4 bases to trimming and J lost 7 bases, with 13 bases between them. CDR1 is SGHDN and CDR2 is FVKESK in the germline V gene. The CDR3 has 14 residues. CDR3 region: CASSPWGVGEKLFF. The CDR3 nucleotides read TGTGCCAGCAGCCCGTGGGGCGTTGGTGAAAAACTGTTTTTT.